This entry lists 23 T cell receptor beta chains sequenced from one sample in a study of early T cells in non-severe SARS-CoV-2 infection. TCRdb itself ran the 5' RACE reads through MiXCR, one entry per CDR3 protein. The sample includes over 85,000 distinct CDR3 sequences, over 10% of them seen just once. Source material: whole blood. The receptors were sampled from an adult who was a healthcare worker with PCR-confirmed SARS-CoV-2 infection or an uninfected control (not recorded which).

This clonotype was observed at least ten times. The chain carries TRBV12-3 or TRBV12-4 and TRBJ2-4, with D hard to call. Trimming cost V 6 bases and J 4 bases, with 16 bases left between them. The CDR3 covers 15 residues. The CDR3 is CASSLLKGEKNIQYF. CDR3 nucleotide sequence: TGTGCCAGCAGCCTCTTGAAAGGCGAAAAAAACATTCAGTACTTC.

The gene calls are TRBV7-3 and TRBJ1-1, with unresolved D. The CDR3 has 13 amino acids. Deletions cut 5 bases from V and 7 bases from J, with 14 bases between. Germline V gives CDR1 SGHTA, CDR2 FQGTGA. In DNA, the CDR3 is TGTGCCAGCAGCCCCGCGCCTGGTAATGAAGCTTTCTTT. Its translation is CASSPAPGNEAFF.

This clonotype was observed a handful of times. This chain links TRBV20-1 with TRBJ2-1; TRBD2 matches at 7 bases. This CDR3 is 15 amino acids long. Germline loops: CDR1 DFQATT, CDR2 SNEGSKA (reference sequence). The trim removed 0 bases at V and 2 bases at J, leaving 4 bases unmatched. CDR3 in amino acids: CSARDLGLPYNEQFF. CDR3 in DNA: TGCAGTGCTAGAGATCTGGGACTACCCTACAATGAGCAGTTCTTC.

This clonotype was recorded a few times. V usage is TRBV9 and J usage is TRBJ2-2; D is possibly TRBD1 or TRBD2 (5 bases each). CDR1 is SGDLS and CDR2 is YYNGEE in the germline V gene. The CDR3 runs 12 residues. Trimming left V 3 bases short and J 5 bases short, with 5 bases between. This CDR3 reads CASSGGTGELFF. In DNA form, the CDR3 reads TGTGCCAGCAGCGGGGGGACCGGGGAGCTGTTTTTT.

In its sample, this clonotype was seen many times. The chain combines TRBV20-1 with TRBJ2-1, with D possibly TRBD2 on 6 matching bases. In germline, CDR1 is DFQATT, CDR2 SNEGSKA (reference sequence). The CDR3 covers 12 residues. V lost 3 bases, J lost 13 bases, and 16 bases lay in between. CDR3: CSASSGTALQFF. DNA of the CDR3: TGCAGTGCTAGTTCAGGGACTGCCCTCCAGTTCTTC.

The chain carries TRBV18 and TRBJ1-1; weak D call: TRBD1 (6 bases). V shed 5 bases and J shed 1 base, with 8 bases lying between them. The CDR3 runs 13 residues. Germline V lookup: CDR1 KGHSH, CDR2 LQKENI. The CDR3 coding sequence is TGTGCCAGCTCAGGACAGACGAACACTGAAGCTTTCTTT. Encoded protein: CASSGQTNTEAFF.

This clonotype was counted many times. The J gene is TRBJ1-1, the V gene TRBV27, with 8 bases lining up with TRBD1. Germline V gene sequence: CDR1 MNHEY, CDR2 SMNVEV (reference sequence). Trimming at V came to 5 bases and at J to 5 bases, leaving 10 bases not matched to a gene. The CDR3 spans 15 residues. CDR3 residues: CASSTQSTGATEAFF. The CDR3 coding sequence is TGTGCCAGCAGTACCCAATCGACAGGGGCAACTGAAGCTTTCTTT.

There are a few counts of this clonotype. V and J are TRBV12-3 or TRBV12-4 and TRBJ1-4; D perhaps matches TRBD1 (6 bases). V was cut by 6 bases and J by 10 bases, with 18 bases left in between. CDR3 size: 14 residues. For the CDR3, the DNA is TGTGCCAGCAGCACAGGGATTGATTTAAGAAAACTGTTTTTT. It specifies CASSTGIDLRKLFF.

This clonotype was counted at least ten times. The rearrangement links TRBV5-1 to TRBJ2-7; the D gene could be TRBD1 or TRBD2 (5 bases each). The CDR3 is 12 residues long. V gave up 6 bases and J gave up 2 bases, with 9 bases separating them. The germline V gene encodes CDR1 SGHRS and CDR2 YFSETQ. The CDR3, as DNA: TGCGCCAGCACCGGGACCGCCTACGAGCAGTACTTC. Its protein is CASTGTAYEQYF.

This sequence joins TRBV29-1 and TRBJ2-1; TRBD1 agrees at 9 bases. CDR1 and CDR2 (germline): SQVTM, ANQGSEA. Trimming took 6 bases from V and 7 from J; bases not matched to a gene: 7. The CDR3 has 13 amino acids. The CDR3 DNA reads TGCAGCGTCCCCGGGACAGGGCTGAATGAGCAGTTCTTC. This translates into CSVPGTGLNEQFF.

The CDR3 loop reads CASRGQGNTGELFF. CDR3 nucleotides: TGTGCCAGCAGGGGACAGGGAAACACCGGGGAGCTGTTTTTT. V gene TRBV27 combines with J gene TRBJ2-2; TRBD1 agrees at 9 bases. With 6 bases clipped from V and 2 bases from J, the junction kept 1 base outside the gene matches. This CDR3 has 14 residues. Germline V gives CDR1 MNHEY, CDR2 SMNVEV (reference sequence).

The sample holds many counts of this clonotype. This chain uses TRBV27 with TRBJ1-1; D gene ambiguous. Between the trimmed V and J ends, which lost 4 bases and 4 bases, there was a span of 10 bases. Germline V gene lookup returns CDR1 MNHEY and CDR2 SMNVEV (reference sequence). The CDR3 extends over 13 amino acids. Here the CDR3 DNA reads TGTGCCAGCAGTTCCGCCTTTAGCACTGAAGCTTTCTTT. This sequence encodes CASSSAFSTEAFF.

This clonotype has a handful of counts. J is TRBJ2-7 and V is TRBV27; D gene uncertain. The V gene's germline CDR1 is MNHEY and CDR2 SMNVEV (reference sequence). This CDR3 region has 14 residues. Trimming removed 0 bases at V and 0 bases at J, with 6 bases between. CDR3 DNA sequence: TGTGCCAGCAGTTTATCCAGAAACTCCTACGAGCAGTACTTC. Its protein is CASSLSRNSYEQYF.

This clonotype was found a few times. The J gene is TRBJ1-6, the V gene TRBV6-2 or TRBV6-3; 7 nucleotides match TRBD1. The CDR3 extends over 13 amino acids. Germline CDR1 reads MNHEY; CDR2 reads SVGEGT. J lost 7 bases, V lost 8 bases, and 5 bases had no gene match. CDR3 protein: CASRDSRNSPLHF. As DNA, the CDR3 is TGTGCCAGCCGGGACAGTAGGAATTCACCCCTCCACTTT.

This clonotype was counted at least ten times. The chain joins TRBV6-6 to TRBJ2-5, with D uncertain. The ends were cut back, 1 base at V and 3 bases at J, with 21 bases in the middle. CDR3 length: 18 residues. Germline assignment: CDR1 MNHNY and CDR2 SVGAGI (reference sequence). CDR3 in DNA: TGTGCCAGCAGTTACTTTGGTGCTAGAAACACCTTAAAAGAGACCCAGTACTTC. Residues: CASSYFGARNTLKETQYF.

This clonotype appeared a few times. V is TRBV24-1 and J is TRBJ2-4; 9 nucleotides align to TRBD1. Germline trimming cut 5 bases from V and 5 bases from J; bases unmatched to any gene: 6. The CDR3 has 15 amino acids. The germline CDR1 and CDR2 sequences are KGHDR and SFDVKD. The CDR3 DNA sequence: TGTGCCACCAGTGGCACCCGGGACAGGGAAAACATTCAGTACTTC. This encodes CATSGTRDRENIQYF.

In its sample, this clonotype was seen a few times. Written as DNA, the CDR3 is TGTGCCAGTAGCTCCGAGCTAGCGGGAGGGCCTGAGCAGTTCTTC. Translation gives CASSSELAGGPEQFF. J is TRBJ2-1 and V is TRBV19; 12 positions match TRBD2. Germline CDR1 LNHDA, CDR2 SQIVND (reference sequence). V trimming: 6 bases; J trimming: 9 bases; junction bases outside the gene matches: 9. The CDR3 runs 15 residues.

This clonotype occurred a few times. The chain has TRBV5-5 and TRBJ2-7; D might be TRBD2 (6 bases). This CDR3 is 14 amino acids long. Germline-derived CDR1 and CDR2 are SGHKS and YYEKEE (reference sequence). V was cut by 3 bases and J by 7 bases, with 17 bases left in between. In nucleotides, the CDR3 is TGTGCCAGCAGCTGGGGTTTAGCGGCAGGAGAGCAGTACTTC. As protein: CASSWGLAAGEQYF.

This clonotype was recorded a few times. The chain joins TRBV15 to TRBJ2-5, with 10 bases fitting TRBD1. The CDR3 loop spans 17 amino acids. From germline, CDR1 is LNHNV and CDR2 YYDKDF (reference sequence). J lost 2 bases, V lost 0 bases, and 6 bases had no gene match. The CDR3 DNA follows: TGTGCCACCAGCAGAGATCGGGGGACAGGGGAACAAGAGACCCAGTACTTC. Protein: CATSRDRGTGEQETQYF.

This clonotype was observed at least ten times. DNA of the CDR3: TGTGCCAGCAGCCTCGGACGAGGCAATCAGCCCCAGCATTTT. Translating gives CASSLGRGNQPQHF. This chain links TRBV3-1 with TRBJ1-5; D is ambiguous. V lost 4 bases, J lost 2 bases, and 9 bases lay in between. The germline CDR1 and CDR2 sequences are LGHDT and YNNKEL (reference sequence). The CDR3 consists of 14 residues.

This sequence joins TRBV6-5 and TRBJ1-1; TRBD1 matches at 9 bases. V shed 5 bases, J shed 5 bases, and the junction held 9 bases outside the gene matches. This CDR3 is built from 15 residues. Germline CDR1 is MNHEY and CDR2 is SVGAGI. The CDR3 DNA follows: TGTGCCAGCAGTCGCGGGACAGGGTCCTCAACTGAAGCTTTCTTT. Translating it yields CASSRGTGSSTEAFF.

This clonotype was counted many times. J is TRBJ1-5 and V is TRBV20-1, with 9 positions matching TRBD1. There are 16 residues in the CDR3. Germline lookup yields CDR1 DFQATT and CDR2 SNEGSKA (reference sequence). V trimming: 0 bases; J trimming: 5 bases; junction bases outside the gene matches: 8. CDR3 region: CSARDLGQGIYQPQHF. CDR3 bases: TGCAGTGCTAGAGATTTAGGACAGGGGATTTATCAGCCCCAGCATTTT.

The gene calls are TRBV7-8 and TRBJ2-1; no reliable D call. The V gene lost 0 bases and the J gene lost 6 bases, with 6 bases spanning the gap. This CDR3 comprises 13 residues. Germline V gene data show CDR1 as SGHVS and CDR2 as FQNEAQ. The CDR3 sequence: CASSLAWGNEQFF. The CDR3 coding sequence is TGTGCCAGCAGCTTAGCCTGGGGCAATGAGCAGTTCTTC.